This T cell receptor beta chain was recovered during a study of blood T cells in healthy people across ages. Germline CDR1 is SGHVS and CDR2 is FNYEAQ. V shed 11 bases and J shed 2 bases, with 15 bases lying between them. The CDR3 runs 13 residues. The table lists this clonotype with a few counts. Every sample gave at least 5 micrograms of total RNA when it was extracted. Using a J-beta primer mix together with a sample-barcoded 5' primer, a second PCR was run for about 6 to 12 cycles. A minimum of 2.5 million CDR3-containing paired-end reads was obtained for each sample. A single record per CDR3 protein comes from TCRdb applying MiXCR to the 5' RACE reads. The sample consists of about 760,000 distinct CDR3 sequences, just under 25% of them appearing once. This same sample was also part of a study on T cells of mothers and their children.

V is TRBV7-6 and J is TRBJ2-5; D may correspond to TRBD1 or TRBD2 (6 bases each). The sequenced sample was blood. This clonotype originated in a boy younger than 18 in good health. Here the CDR3 reads CALGGRPQETQYF. The CDR3 DNA reads as TGTGCCTTAGGGGGGAGACCACAAGAGACCCAGTACTTC.